The source of this T cell receptor beta chain is a study of patients and donors after allogeneic stem cell transplantation (dated by TCRdb to 2020 to 2021). The germline V gene provides CDR1 SGHTA and CDR2 FQGNSA. V and J are truncated by 4 bases and 1 base respectively, leaving an intervening sequence of 10 bases. The CDR3 goes from the cysteine to the phenylalanine over 14 residues. The kept DNA is CDR3 alone, 42 bases in frame from the first base. On this clonotype: This receptor's antigen is unknown. No quality values exist for individual bases; no much larger clone is one base distant.

Libraries came from RT-PCR. TCRdb names NextSeq 550 as the instrument used. The raw public data were reprocessed by TCRdb itself: fastp quality trimming at Q25, MiXCR clonotype calling, in-frame beta chains only. Rows are unified per CDR3 protein, each entry keeping the most common DNA and genes. This sample comprises some 960,000 distinct CDR3 sequences, 18% of them detected only once. 5% to 7.5% of the sample rests with the top ten. This receptor was taken from a human donor who was either an allogeneic HSCT recipient or a stem cell or donor lymphocyte infusion donor (not recorded which). It is not recorded whose cells these are; they may come from a transplant donor. The rearrangement combines TRBV7-2 with TRBJ2-5; a tentative D call is TRBD2 (6 bases match). The sample comprised blood, either unsorted or a sorted T cell fraction (not recorded which). The CDR3 protein: CASSSALAQETQYF. The nucleotide sequence reads as follows: TGTGCCAGCAGCTCCGCACTAGCCCAAGAGACCCAGTACTTC.